The clone carrying this T cell receptor beta chain came up many times. What it binds is unknown. This CDR3 spans 14 amino acids. V gave up 0 bases and J gave up 6 bases, with 11 bases separating them. Germline V gene sequence: CDR1 MGHRA, CDR2 YSYEKL. A second PCR of 7 to 11 cycles used a sample-barcoded 5' primer and a J-beta primer mix. MiXCR, applied by TCRdb to the 5' RACE reads, yields one record per CDR3 protein. This repertoire shows around 1.7 million distinct CDR3 sequences, under 30% found once; its top ten account for 6.5% to 8.5%. These data belong to a study of blood T cells in healthy people across ages. Findings and caveats of the study: Naive T cell percentage and TCR beta diversity correlated strongly. When set beside aged donors, long-lived donors presented more naive CD4+ cells and higher diversity. Donor CMV status was unknown, possibly confounding expanded clonotype changes.

Sequencing was carried out using blood. J is TRBJ1-2 and V is TRBV4-1; no definite D call. This receptor was taken from a woman aged 30 to 39 in good health. CDR3 sequence (DNA): TGCGCCAGCAGCCAAGACCTTCCCTGGAATGGCTACACCTTC. It codes for CASSQDLPWNGYTF.